What follows describes a single T cell receptor beta chain. Its antigen is currently unknown. For the second PCR, which ran for roughly 6 to 12 cycles, a sample-barcoded 5' primer and a J-beta primer mix were used. A template-switch adaptor with 12 random nucleotides tagged each cDNA molecule. TCRdb passed the 5' RACE reads through MiXCR, listing each CDR3 protein once. The sample includes around 1.5 million distinct CDR3 sequences, almost 35% of them seen just once. The data are from a study of blood T cells in healthy people across ages. Findings and caveats of the study: Researchers deemed the diversity estimates from one million T cells underestimates. Both higher diversity and more naive CD4+ cells marked long-lived donors when set against aged donors. Donor CMV infection status was unknown, possibly confounding age-related changes in expanded clonotypes.

Germline CDR1 and CDR2: LNHDA and SQIVND (reference sequence). This CDR3 contains 16 residues. Between the trimmed V and J ends, which lost 4 bases and 1 base, there was a span of 11 bases. J is TRBJ2-6 and V is TRBV19, with D tentatively TRBD1 (6 bases). The TCR sequence derives from a woman younger than 45 in good health. Sequencing input: blood. The chain's CDR3 is CASSTRQESGANVLTF. The CDR3 DNA is TGTGCCAGTAGTACCAGACAGGAGTCTGGGGCCAACGTCCTGACTTTC.